Listed below are T cell receptor beta chains from one sample, sequenced in a study of cytomegalovirus exposure and HLA in healthy donors. Sequenced by immunoSEQ multiplex PCR; TCRdb stores in-frame clones only, minus some. The sample lists about 130,000 clones, 89% occurring once. Source material: PBMCs. The receptor source for this set is a young woman in good health and CMV-seropositive. Each CDR3 is given with its conserved first and last residue. A D gene is named only where the DNA matches it firmly. Some rows have no size entry. The others give once, few or many, or a class for an expanded clone.

V gene: TRBV15; clone size: .; D gene: .; CDR3 protein: CATSRDREGTQHF
V gene: TRBV6-1; clone size: .; D gene: .; CDR3 protein: CASTEYADRNEKLFF
V gene: TRBV7-9; clone size: .; D gene: TRBD1; CDR3 protein: CASSPGQYTGELFF
V gene: TRBV4-1; clone size: .; D gene: .; CDR3 protein: CASSQEGRNEAFF
V gene: TRBV6-6; clone size: .; D gene: .; CDR3 protein: CASLGGFSNQPQHF
V gene: TRBV14; clone size: once; D gene: .; CDR3 protein: CASSKAGKNTEAFF
V gene: TRBV20-1; clone size: .; D gene: TRBD1; CDR3 protein: CSAPYRGRAFF
V gene: TRBV18; clone size: .; D gene: TRBD1; CDR3 protein: CASSPRTGVGTGELFF
V gene: TRBV2; clone size: .; D gene: .; CDR3 protein: CASSTDGNNSPLHF
V gene: TRBV7-9; clone size: .; D gene: .; CDR3 protein: CASSSGDYLGNEQFF
V gene: TRBV21-1; clone size: .; D gene: .; CDR3 protein: CASSKIPGGEYEQYF
V gene: TRBV19; clone size: .; D gene: .; CDR3 protein: CASSIWTEATDTQYF
V gene: TRBV6-1; clone size: .; D gene: TRBD1; CDR3 protein: CASRGDRTNYGYTF
V gene: TRBV7-9; clone size: once; D gene: .; CDR3 protein: CASSLASSYNEQFF
V gene: TRBV7-8; clone size: .; D gene: .; CDR3 protein: CASSSRRDTSGNTIYF
V gene: TRBV9; clone size: .; D gene: .; CDR3 protein: CASSVEGAMDEKLFF
V gene: TRBV19; clone size: once; D gene: .; CDR3 protein: CASSIRGRGFAYEQYF
V gene: TRBV28; clone size: .; D gene: TRBD1; CDR3 protein: CASSATGLRGYTF
V gene: TRBV4-1; clone size: once; D gene: .; CDR3 protein: CASSLGLGAHEQYF
V gene: TRBV2; clone size: .; D gene: .; CDR3 protein: CASSEAGTGELFF
V gene: TRBV7-9; clone size: .; D gene: .; CDR3 protein: CASSLAGAPYEQYF
V gene: TRBV7-9; clone size: .; D gene: TRBD2; CDR3 protein: CASSNYSGGTTDTQYF
V gene: TRBV6-1; clone size: .; D gene: .; CDR3 protein: CASTLTGTDTQYF
V gene: TRBV27; clone size: .; D gene: .; CDR3 protein: CASSFASAGISYEQYF
V gene: TRBV5-1; clone size: .; D gene: TRBD1; CDR3 protein: CASSWTGDAETQYF
V gene: TRBV19; clone size: .; D gene: .; CDR3 protein: CASSPPGIRNYGYTF
V gene: TRBV2; clone size: .; D gene: .; CDR3 protein: CASRPGPARDYGYTF
V gene: TRBV25-1; clone size: once; D gene: .; CDR3 protein: CASSQSRGGLSEAFF
V gene: TRBV6-1; clone size: .; D gene: .; CDR3 protein: CASSEGRDVTMNTEAFF
V gene: TRBV6-5; clone size: .; D gene: .; CDR3 protein: CASSASGNNSPLHF
V gene: TRBV19; clone size: .; D gene: TRBD1; CDR3 protein: CASSAPGQGHYGYTF
V gene: TRBV5-4; clone size: .; D gene: .; CDR3 protein: CASSRAKSAPETQYF
V gene: TRBV28; clone size: few; D gene: TRBD1; CDR3 protein: CASSFRQGHGYTF
V gene: TRBV4-3; clone size: .; D gene: TRBD2; CDR3 protein: CASSQVSAGGDTDTQYF
V gene: TRBV6-5; clone size: .; D gene: .; CDR3 protein: CASRIDSYTGELFF
V gene: TRBV7-2; clone size: .; D gene: TRBD2; CDR3 protein: CASSPWDYSYEQYF
V gene: TRBV9; clone size: .; D gene: .; CDR3 protein: CASSVSGGASYEQYF
V gene: TRBV19; clone size: .; D gene: .; CDR3 protein: CASSIQGTQPQHF
V gene: TRBV30; clone size: .; D gene: .; CDR3 protein: CAWSFRSTGELFF
V gene: TRBV11-2; clone size: once; D gene: .; CDR3 protein: CASSLGFSEAFF
V gene: TRBV2; clone size: .; D gene: .; CDR3 protein: CASSDVHYGYTF
V gene: TRBV4-2; clone size: .; D gene: TRBD2; CDR3 protein: CASSQTSGGDNEQFF
V gene: TRBV30; clone size: .; D gene: TRBD1; CDR3 protein: CAWTNPGQGYSPLHF
V gene: TRBV5-6; clone size: .; D gene: TRBD1; CDR3 protein: CASSLLKTPWDRVDYEQYF
V gene: TRBV19; clone size: .; D gene: .; CDR3 protein: CASTTDSLYGYTF
V gene: TRBV30; clone size: .; D gene: .; CDR3 protein: CAWAPRGNRNLRSPLHF
V gene: TRBV10-3; clone size: .; D gene: TRBD1; CDR3 protein: CASSGTAYTEAFF
V gene: TRBV29-1; clone size: .; D gene: TRBD2; CDR3 protein: CSVEGGTSGGAGDTQYF
V gene: TRBV19; clone size: once; D gene: TRBD1; CDR3 protein: CASSITGGYEQYF